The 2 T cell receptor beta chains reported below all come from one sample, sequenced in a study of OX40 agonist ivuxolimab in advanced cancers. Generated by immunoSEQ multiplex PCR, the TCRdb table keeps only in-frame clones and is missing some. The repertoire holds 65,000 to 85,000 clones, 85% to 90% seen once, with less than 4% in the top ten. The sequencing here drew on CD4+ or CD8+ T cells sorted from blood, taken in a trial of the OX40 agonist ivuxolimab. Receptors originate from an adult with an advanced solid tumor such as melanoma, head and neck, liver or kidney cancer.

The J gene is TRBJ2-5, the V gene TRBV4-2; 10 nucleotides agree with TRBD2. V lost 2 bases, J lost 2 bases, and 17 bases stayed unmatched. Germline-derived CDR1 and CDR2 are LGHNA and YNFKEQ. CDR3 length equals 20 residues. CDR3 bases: TGTGCCAGCAGCCAATCATTCGGGACTAGCGCAACGGCCTGGCAAGAGACCCAGTACTTC. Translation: CASSQSFGTSATAWQETQYF.

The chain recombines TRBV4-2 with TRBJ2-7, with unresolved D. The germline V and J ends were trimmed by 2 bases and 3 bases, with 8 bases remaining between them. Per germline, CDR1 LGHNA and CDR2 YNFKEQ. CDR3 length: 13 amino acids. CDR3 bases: TGTGCCAGCAGCCAACGGTCTAGCTACGAGCAGTACTTC. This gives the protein CASSQRSSYEQYF.